These 8 T cell receptor beta chains were all obtained from the same sample, sequenced in a study of graft-versus-host responses after intestinal transplantation (TCRdb year 2021). Library construction relied on the immunoSEQ multiplex PCR assay. TCRdb retrieved this table from immuneACCESS and kept in-frame rearrangements only. Not all clones are present; in checked studies, unresolved V genes account for under half, and no reason is known for the remainder. The sample records approximately 37,000 clones, just under 90% of which are singletons. The top ten clonotypes cover roughly 7.1% of the sample. The source material was PBMCs, sampled 267 days after transplant. These receptors all come from a human patient who received an intestinal transplant, so some T cells may come from the graft donor.

This clone was observed once. V is TRBV20-1 and J is TRBJ1-2; TRBD1 might be the D (5 bases). Germline V gene data show CDR1 as DFQATT and CDR2 as SNEGSKA (reference sequence). This CDR3 has 11 residues. Trimming left V 1 base short and J 6 bases short, with 6 bases between. The chain's CDR3 is CSARAGHGYTF. The DNA for the CDR3 is TGCAGTGCTAGAGCAGGGCATGGCTACACCTTC.

The CDR3 loop reads CASSSPLDSRDEAFF. CDR3 sequence (DNA): TGTGCCAGCAGCTCTCCCTTGGACAGTCGGGATGAAGCTTTCTTT. The J gene is TRBJ1-1, the V gene TRBV11-2; D might be TRBD1 (6 bases). CDR1 and CDR2 from the germline V gene are SGHAT and FQNNGV. The CDR3 consists of 15 residues. V lost 4 bases and J 7 bases, leaving 19 bases between the germline ends.

The chain carries TRBV5-4 and TRBJ2-3; the match to TRBD2 covers 7 bases. This CDR3 is 14 amino acids long. CDR1 and CDR2 (germline): SGHNT, YYREEE (reference sequence). J was trimmed by 2 bases and V by 2 bases; bases with no gene match: 2. CDR3 amino acids: CASSFGGTTDTQYF. CDR3 DNA sequence: TGTGCCAGCAGCTTCGGGGGGACCACAGATACGCAGTATTTT.

The J gene is TRBJ1-6, the V gene TRBV7-9, with TRBD1 identical over 8 bases. With 4 bases clipped from V and 15 bases from J, the junction kept 11 bases outside the gene matches. The CDR3 has 14 amino acids. Germline assignment: CDR1 SEHNR and CDR2 FQNEAQ (reference sequence). The CDR3 region is CASSSPRGQGLLHF. In nucleotides, the CDR3 is TGTGCCAGCAGCTCCCCCCGCGGACAGGGTCTCCTCCACTTT.

This clone was picked up one time. The chain joins TRBV4-1 to TRBJ1-4; no clear D. The CDR3 runs to 15 residues. Trimming left V 2 bases short and J 4 bases short, with 11 bases between. The germline V gene has CDR1 MGHRA and CDR2 YSYEKL. CDR3 sequence (DNA): TGCGCCAGCAGCCAATCCCAGGCTGATAATGAAAAACTGTTTTTT. This encodes CASSQSQADNEKLFF.

The chain employs TRBV18 and TRBJ1-2; the D gene is possibly TRBD1 (6 bases). V was shortened by 6 bases and J by 4 bases, with 18 bases between the two germline ends. The germline V gene has CDR1 KGHSH and CDR2 LQKENI. The CDR3 spans 15 residues. CDR3 in amino acids: CASSLDRGASYGYTF. CDR3 DNA sequence: TGTGCCAGCTCCCTCGATCGGGGGGCCTCCTATGGCTACACCTTC.

The V call is TRBV12-5, the J call TRBJ1-5, with D maybe TRBD1 (5 bases). Trimming took off 1 base at V and 0 bases at J, with 16 bases between the two ends. Looked up from germline, CDR1 is LGHNT and CDR2 is FRNRAP. CDR3 size: 18 residues. The CDR3 is CASGLAPTGGYSNQPQHF. The CDR3 nucleotides read TGTGCTAGTGGTTTGGCCCCTACAGGAGGATATAGCAATCAGCCCCAGCATTTT.

This clone occurred a few times. The chain is built from TRBV6-1 and TRBJ2-1, with 15 bases fitting TRBD2. CDR3 length: 14 residues. J lost 14 bases, V lost 3 bases, and 5 bases had no gene match. In germline, CDR1 is MNHNS, CDR2 SASEGT. Written as DNA, the CDR3 is TGTGCCAGCAGTGATGGACTAGCGGGGGGGCTGGAGTTCTTC. This codes for CASSDGLAGGLEFF.